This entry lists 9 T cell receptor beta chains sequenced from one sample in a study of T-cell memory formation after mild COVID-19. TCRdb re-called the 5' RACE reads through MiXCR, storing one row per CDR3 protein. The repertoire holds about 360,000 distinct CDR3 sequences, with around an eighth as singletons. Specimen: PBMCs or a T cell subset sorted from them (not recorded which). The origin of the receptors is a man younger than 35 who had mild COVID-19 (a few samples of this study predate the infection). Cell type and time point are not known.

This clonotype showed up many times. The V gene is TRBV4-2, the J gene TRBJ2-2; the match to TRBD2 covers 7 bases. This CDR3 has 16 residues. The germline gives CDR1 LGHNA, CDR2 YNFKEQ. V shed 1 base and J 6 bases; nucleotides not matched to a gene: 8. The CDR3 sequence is CASSQVPTSRPGELFF. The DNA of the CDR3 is TGTGCCAGCAGCCAAGTGCCGACTAGCCGGCCCGGGGAGCTGTTTTTT.

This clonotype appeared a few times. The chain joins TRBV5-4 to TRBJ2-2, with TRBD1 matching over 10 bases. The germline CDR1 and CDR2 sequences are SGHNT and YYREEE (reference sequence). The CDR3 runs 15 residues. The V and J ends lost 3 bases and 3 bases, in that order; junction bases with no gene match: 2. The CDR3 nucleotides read TGTGCCAGCAGCTCCGGGACAGGGGACACCGGGGAGCTGTTTTTT. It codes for CASSSGTGDTGELFF.

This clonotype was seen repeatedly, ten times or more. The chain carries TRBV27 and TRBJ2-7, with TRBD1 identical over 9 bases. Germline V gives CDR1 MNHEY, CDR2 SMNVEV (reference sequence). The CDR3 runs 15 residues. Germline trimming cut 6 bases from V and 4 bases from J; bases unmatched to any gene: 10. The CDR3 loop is CASSPYRGLGYEQYF. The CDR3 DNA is TGTGCCAGCAGCCCTTACAGGGGGCTCGGGTACGAGCAGTACTTC.

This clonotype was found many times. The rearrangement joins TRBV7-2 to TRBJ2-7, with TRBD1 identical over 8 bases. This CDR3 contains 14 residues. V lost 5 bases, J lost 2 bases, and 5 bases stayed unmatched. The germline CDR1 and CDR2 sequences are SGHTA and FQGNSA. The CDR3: CASSPQGGPYEQYV. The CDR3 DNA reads TGTGCCAGCAGCCCACAGGGGGGACCCTACGAGCAGTACGTC.

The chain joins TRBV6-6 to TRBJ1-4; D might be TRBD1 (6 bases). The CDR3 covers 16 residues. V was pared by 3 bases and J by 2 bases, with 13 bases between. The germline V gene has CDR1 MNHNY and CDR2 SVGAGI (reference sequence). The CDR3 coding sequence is TGTGCCAGCAGTTATAACCCAACAGGGACTAATGAAAAACTGTTTTTT. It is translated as CASSYNPTGTNEKLFF.

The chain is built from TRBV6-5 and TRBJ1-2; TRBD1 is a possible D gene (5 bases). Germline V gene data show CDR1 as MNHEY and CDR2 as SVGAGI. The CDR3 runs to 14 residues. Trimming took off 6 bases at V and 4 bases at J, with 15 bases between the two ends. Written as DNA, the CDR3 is TGTGCCAGCAGCCGAACAGGACTAAGCTATGGCTACACCTTC. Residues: CASSRTGLSYGYTF.

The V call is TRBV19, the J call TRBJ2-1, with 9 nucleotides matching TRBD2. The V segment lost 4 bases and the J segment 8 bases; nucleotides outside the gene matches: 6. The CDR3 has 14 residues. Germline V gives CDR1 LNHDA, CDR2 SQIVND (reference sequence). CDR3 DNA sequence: TGTGCCAGTAGTACCCGGACTAGCGCCCATGAGCAGTTCTTC. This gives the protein CASSTRTSAHEQFF.

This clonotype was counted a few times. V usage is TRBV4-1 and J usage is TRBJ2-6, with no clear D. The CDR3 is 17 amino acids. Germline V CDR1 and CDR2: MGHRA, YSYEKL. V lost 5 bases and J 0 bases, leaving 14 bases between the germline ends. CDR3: CASSEGFAFSGANVLTF. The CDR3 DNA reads TGCGCCAGCAGCGAAGGCTTCGCCTTCTCTGGGGCCAACGTCCTGACTTTC.

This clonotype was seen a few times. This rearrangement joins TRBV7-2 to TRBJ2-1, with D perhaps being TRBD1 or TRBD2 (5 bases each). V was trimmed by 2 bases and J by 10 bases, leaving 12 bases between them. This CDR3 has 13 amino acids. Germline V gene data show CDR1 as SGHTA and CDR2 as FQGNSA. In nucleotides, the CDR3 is TGTGCCAGCAGCTTAACGGGGCGCCGGGAGCAGTTCTTC. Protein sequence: CASSLTGRREQFF.